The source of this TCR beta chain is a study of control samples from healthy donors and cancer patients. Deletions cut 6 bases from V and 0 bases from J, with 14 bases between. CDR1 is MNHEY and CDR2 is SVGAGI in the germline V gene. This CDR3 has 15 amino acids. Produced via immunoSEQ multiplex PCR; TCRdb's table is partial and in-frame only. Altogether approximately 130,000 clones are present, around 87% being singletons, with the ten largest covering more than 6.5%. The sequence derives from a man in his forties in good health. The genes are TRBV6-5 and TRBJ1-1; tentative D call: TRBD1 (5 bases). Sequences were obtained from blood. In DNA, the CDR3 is TGTGCCAGCAGGGCGGGACCCCTCATGAACACTGAAGCTTTCTTT. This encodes CASRAGPLMNTEAFF.